This T cell receptor (beta chain) was sequenced for a study of CD8+ T cells in alopecia areata. Overall study: At a dose of 5 to 10 mg twice daily, oral tofacitinib was given to treated patients.

Treatment reported: oral pan-JAK inhibitor, 5-10 mg twice daily. TCR sequencing used cDNA made by reverse transcription of extracted RNA. Assay used: immunoSEQ multiplex PCR; TCRdb lists only in-frame clones, some missing. Among 150,000 to 200,000 clones listed, 50% to 70% were seen once. The CDR3 totals 11 residues. Germline CDR1 is SGHRS and CDR2 is YFSETQ. The V and J ends lost 5 bases and 9 bases respectively, with 10 bases between them. The clonotype originates from a human donor with alopecia areata. The material was CD4+ T cells sorted from blood, obtained between weeks 49 and 50, from a patient treated with tofacitinib. The chain recombines TRBV5-1 with TRBJ2-3; D may be TRBD1 (6 bases). CDR3 bases: TGCGCCAGCAGAAGACAGGAGACGCAGTATTTT. It is translated as CASRRQETQYF.